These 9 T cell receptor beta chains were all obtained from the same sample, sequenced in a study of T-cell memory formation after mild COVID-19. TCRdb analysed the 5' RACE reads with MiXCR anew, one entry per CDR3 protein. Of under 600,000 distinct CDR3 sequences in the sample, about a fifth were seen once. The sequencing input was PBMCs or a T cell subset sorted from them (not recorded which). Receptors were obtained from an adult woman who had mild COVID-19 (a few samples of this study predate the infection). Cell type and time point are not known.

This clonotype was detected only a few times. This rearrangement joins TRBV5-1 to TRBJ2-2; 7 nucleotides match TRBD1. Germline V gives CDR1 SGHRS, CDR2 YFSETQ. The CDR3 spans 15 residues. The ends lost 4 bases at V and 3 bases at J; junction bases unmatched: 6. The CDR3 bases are TGCGCCAGCAGCACGACAGGGACGGACACCGGGGAGCTGTTTTTT. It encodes CASSTTGTDTGELFF.

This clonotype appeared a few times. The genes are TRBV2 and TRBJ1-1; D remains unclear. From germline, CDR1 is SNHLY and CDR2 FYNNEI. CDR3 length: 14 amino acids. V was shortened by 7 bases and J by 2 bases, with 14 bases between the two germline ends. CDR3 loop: CASTRNLGNTEAFF. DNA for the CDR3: TGTGCCAGCACCCGAAATCTAGGAAACACTGAAGCTTTCTTT.

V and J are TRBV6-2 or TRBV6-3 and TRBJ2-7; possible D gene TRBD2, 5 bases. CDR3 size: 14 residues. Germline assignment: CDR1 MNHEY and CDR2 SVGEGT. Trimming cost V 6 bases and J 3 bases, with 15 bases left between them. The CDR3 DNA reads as TGTGCCAGCAGCCAAGGACTTTGGGGCTACGAGCAGTACTTC. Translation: CASSQGLWGYEQYF.

CDR3: CASSLCTSRVMRNTEAFF. The CDR3 DNA follows: TGTGCCAGCAGCTTATGTACCTCCAGGGTGATGAGGAACACTGAAGCTTTCTTT. This chain uses TRBV13 with TRBJ1-1; maybe TRBD1 (5 bases). V lost 2 bases and J lost 1, with 20 bases in between. Germline CDR1 reads PRHDT; CDR2 reads FYEKMQ (reference sequence). The CDR3 totals 18 residues.

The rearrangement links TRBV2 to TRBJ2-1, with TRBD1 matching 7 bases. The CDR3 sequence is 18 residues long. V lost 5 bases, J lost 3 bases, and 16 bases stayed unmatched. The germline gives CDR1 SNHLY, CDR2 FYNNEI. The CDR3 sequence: CASSWETSGTAYYNEQFF. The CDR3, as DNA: TGTGCCAGCAGTTGGGAGACATCCGGGACAGCGTACTACAATGAGCAGTTCTTC. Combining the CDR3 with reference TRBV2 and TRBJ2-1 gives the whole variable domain EPEVTQTPSHQVTQMGQEVILRCVPISNHLYFYWYRQILGQKVEFLVSFYNNEISEKSEIFDDQFSVERPDGSNFTLKIRSTKLEDSAMYFCASSWETSGTAYYNEQFFGPGTRLTVL.

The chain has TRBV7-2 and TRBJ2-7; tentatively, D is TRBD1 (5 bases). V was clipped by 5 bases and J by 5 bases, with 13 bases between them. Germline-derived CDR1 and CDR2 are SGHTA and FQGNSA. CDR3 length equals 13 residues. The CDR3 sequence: CASSRPTVNEQYF. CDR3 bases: TGTGCCAGCAGCCGGCCGACAGTCAACGAGCAGTACTTC.

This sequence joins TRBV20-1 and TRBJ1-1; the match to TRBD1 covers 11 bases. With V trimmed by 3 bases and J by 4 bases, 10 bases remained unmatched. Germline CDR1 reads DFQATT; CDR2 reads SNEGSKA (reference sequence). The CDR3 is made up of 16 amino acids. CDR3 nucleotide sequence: TGCAGTGCTAGTGACCGGGACAGGGGGGGAGGCACTGAAGCTTTCTTT. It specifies CSASDRDRGGGTEAFF.

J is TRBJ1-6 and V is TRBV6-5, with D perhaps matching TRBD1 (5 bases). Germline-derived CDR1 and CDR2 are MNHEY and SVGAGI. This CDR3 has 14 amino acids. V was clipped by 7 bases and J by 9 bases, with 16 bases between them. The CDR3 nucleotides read TGTGCCAGCACCCCGAGGGGTTGGGGTTCACCCCTCCACTTT. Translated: CASTPRGWGSPLHF.

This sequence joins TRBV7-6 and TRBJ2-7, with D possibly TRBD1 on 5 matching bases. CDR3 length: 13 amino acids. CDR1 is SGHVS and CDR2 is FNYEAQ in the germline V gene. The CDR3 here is CATPSGREYEQYF. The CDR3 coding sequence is TGTGCTACGCCCTCGGGCAGGGAATACGAGCAGTACTTC. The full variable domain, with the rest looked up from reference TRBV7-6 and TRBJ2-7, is GAGVSQSPRYKVTKRGQDVALRCDPISGHVSLYWYRQALGQGPEFLTYFNYEAQQDKSGLPNDRFSAERPEGSISTLTIQRTEQRDSAMYRCATPSGREYEQYFGPGTRLTVT.